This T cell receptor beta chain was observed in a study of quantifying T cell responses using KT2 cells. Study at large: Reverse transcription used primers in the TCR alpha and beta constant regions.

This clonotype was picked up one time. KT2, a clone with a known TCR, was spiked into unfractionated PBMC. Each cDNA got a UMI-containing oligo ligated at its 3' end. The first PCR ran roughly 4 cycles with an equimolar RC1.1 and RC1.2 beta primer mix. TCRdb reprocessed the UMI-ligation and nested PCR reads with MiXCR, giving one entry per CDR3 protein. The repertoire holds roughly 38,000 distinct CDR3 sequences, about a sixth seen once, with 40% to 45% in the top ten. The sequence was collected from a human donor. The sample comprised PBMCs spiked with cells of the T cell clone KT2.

The CDR3, as DNA: TGTGCCAGCAGCCAAGATTGGTCGGGGGGGGCCTGGTTCTTC. It encodes CASSQDWSGGAWFF. The chain employs TRBV3-1 and TRBJ2-1, with 8 positions matching TRBD2. The V segment lost 0 bases and the J segment 15 bases; nucleotides outside the gene matches: 10. CDR3 length equals 14 residues. Germline values: CDR1 LGHDT, CDR2 YNNKEL (reference sequence).